The present TCR beta chain was sequenced within a study of blood T cell repertoires in COVID-19. This table comes from immunoSEQ multiplex PCR, and its TCRdb copy is limited to in-frame clones, with some not included. The repertoire holds 100,000 to 150,000 clones, with roughly four fifths as singletons. Germline values: CDR1 LNHDA, CDR2 SQIVND (reference sequence). V lost 3 bases to trimming and J lost 0 bases, with 9 bases between them. This CDR3 contains 15 residues. This clone was observed a few times. The TCR was taken from a man at least 80 years old with COVID-19, enrolled during active disease. The chain employs TRBV19 and TRBJ1-3; D is undetermined. The sample taken for sequencing was peripheral blood. CDR3 nucleotide sequence: TGTGCCAGTAGTATGGGCCTGGACTCTGGAAACACCATATATTTT. It translates to CASSMGLDSGNTIYF.